This T cell receptor (beta chain) was recovered during a study of T cell responses to AZD1222 COVID-19 vaccine. Germline V lookup: CDR1 MNHEY, CDR2 SMNVEV (reference sequence). The CDR3 spans 14 residues. V lost 6 bases and J lost 5, with 11 bases in between. The protocol was immunoSEQ multiplex PCR, while the TCRdb copy is restricted to in-frame clones and leaves out a portion. Of about 130,000 clones listed, roughly 86% were seen once; the top ten hold roughly 12%. With regard to this clone: Its target is unknown.

Study findings and constraints: Spike was spanned by vaccine-associated CD4 TCRs, with dominance at 160-218 and 743-854. The study reported that nearly half of spike-specific TCRs target unmutated variant regions. Clonal diversity may have been underestimated in mostly white British donors.

The sample in question was peripheral blood, obtained on day 0 of AZD1222 vaccination. This receptor was obtained from an adult in good health. This sequence joins TRBV27 and TRBJ1-6; D possibly corresponds to TRBD1 (6 bases). The CDR3 sequence: CASRKDRDNSPLHF. CDR3 sequence (DNA): TGTGCCAGCAGAAAGGACAGAGATAATTCACCCCTCCACTTT.